This entry describes one T cell receptor beta chain. Germline loops: CDR1 GTSNPN, CDR2 SVGIG (reference sequence). Trimming removed 3 bases from V and 4 bases from J, with 21 bases in between. CDR3 length: 16 amino acids. This entry comes from a study of blood T cell repertoires in COVID-19. Study at large: In each case, the material was cDNA or gDNA derived from T cells, B-cell-depleted T cells, or PBMCs.

In the original workflow: Researchers report that nucleated cell counts were estimated from reference gene primer amplification. Profiling relied on immunoSEQ multiplex PCR, and the TCRdb table lists in-frame clones only, not all of them. That table gives V, J and clone size, and the DNA gave D and trimming. The data hold about 300,000 clones, with around 87% observed a single time. This TCR derives from a woman between 40 and 55 years old who had recovered from COVID-19. The V gene is TRBV30, the J gene TRBJ1-2; no reliable D call. Sequenced material: peripheral blood. CDR3 region: CAWRQRRLVMGYGYTF. Here the CDR3 DNA reads TGTGCCTGGAGACAAAGGAGACTCGTGATGGGCTATGGCTACACCTTC.